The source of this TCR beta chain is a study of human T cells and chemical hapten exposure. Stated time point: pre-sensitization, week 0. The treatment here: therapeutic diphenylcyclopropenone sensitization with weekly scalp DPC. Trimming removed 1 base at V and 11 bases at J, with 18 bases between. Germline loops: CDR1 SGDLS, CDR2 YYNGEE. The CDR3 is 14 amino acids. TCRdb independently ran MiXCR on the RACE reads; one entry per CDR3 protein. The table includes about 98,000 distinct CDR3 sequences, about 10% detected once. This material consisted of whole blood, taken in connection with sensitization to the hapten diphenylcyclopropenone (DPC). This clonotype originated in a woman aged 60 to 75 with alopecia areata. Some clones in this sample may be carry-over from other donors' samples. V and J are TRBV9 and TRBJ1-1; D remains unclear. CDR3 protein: CASSVSETPTGAFF. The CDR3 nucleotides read TGTGCCAGCAGCGTATCAGAGACACCCACTGGGGCTTTCTTT.